The 20 T cell receptor beta chains in this list originate from one sample, sequenced in a study of long-term antiretroviral therapy in people with HIV. Sequencing relied on immunoSEQ assay v3.0, run at survey level. Profiled with immunoSEQ multiplex PCR; TCRdb holds only in-frame clones, not every one. This sample has about 28,000 clones, with about 80% found just once. The sequencing used unsorted PBMCs, collected 0.3 years after starting antiretroviral therapy. Source of these receptors: a man in his forties with HIV.

The chain combines TRBV4-1 with TRBJ1-2; D uncertain. Germline V gene sequence: CDR1 MGHRA, CDR2 YSYEKL. V lost 0 bases and J 2 bases, leaving 10 bases between the germline ends. This CDR3 spans 15 amino acids. This CDR3 is CASSQEHQLNYGYTF. DNA of the CDR3: TGCGCCAGCAGCCAAGAACACCAGCTAAACTATGGCTACACCTTC.

CDR3 amino acids: CAIPGRDNSYEQYF. Here the CDR3 DNA reads TGTGCCATTCCCGGGAGGGACAACTCCTACGAGCAGTACTTC. This sequence joins TRBV2 and TRBJ2-7, with 8 positions matching TRBD2. The CDR3 has 14 amino acids. In germline, CDR1 is SNHLY, CDR2 FYNNEI. V was pared by 10 bases and J by 0 bases, with 8 bases of the junction left unmatched.

The chain employs TRBV28 and TRBJ1-3, with TRBD1 matching 8 bases. The junction had 9 bases not matched to a gene; V was cut back by 8 bases and J by 0 bases. Germline V gene sequence: CDR1 MDHEN, CDR2 SYDVKM. CDR3 length: 16 residues. The CDR3 spells CASHGTGSSSGNTIYF. The CDR3 DNA sequence: TGTGCCAGCCACGGGACAGGTTCAAGCTCTGGAAACACCATATATTTT.

The V call is TRBV7-6, the J call TRBJ2-1; TRBD2 agrees at 7 bases. CDR1 and CDR2 (germline): SGHVS, FNYEAQ. V gave up 1 base and J gave up 6 bases; unmatched junction bases: 15. The CDR3 length is 18 residues. CDR3 sequence: CASSLDGAGDYGGNEQFF. In DNA form, the CDR3 reads TGTGCCAGCAGCTTAGATGGCGCGGGGGATTACGGGGGCAATGAGCAGTTCTTC.

The chain recombines TRBV5-1 with TRBJ2-4; TRBD1 matches 10 bases. The CDR3 consists of 17 residues. With V trimmed by 4 bases and J by 4 bases, 11 bases remained unmatched. CDR1 is SGHRS and CDR2 is YFSETQ in the germline V gene. CDR3 in DNA: TGCGCCAGCAGCCTAAGCTCCCCGGGACAGGGGAAAAACATTCAGTACTTC. It yields the protein CASSLSSPGQGKNIQYF.

The chain couples TRBV27 to TRBJ1-1; D unclear. Germline values: CDR1 MNHEY, CDR2 SMNVEV (reference sequence). The V and J ends lost 7 bases and 0 bases respectively, with 9 bases between them. This CDR3 has 13 amino acids. The CDR3 DNA follows: TGTGCCAGCACCTCAGATATGAACACTGAAGCTTTCTTT. The encoded protein is CASTSDMNTEAFF.

The chain employs TRBV4-3 and TRBJ2-1; no reliable D call. V lost 4 bases and J 9 bases, leaving 16 bases between the germline ends. CDR1 and CDR2 from the germline V gene are LGHNA and YSLEER. The CDR3 has 14 residues. The CDR3 bases are TGCGCCAGCAGCCTCCAGCCTTTACAGTCTGAGCAGTTCTTC. It translates to CASSLQPLQSEQFF.

This clone was counted a single time. The J gene is TRBJ2-3, the V gene TRBV2; TRBD2 matches at 10 bases. The germline CDR1 and CDR2 sequences are SNHLY and FYNNEI. This CDR3 is built from 15 residues. The V and J ends lost 3 bases and 6 bases, in that order; junction bases with no gene match: 6. Here the CDR3 reads CASSEGSGRFDTQYF. The DNA of the CDR3 is TGTGCCAGCAGTGAGGGTAGCGGGAGGTTTGATACGCAGTATTTT.

Only one count was recorded for this clone. The chain employs TRBV5-4 and TRBJ2-3, with D perhaps TRBD2 (6 bases). There are 16 residues in the CDR3. Germline lookup yields CDR1 SGHNT and CDR2 YYREEE (reference sequence). V dropped 4 bases and J dropped 0 bases, with 15 bases sitting between them. This chain's CDR3 is CASSGGIRRSTDTQYF. DNA for the CDR3: TGTGCCAGCAGCGGCGGGATTCGCCGTAGCACAGATACGCAGTATTTT.

The genes are TRBV28 and TRBJ1-5; D not resolved. Germline V lookup: CDR1 MDHEN, CDR2 SYDVKM. The V gene lost 10 bases and the J gene lost 2 bases, with 12 bases spanning the gap. CDR3 length: 13 residues. The CDR3 is CATAIEGNQPQHF. The CDR3 nucleotides are TGTGCCACCGCCATCGAGGGCAATCAGCCCCAGCATTTT.

A few counts support this clone. The genes are TRBV14 and TRBJ1-1; TRBD1 agrees at 7 bases. Losses at the gene ends were 0 bases for V and 1 base for J; bases not matched to a gene: 5. This CDR3 has 16 amino acids. Germline V gene lookup returns CDR1 SGHDN and CDR2 FVKESK. CDR3 sequence: CASSQDSRTGNTEAFF. Written as DNA, the CDR3 is TGTGCCAGCAGCCAAGATAGCAGGACAGGGAACACTGAAGCTTTCTTT.

The V gene is TRBV14, the J gene TRBJ2-6; D is possibly TRBD1 (6 bases). The CDR3 is made up of 15 amino acids. Germline CDR1 and CDR2: SGHDN and FVKESK. Trimming took off 4 bases at V and 3 bases at J, with 10 bases between the two ends. CDR3 sequence reads: CASSRTGIGANVLTF. CDR3 sequence (DNA): TGTGCCAGCAGCCGCACAGGGATTGGGGCCAACGTCCTGACTTTC.

This chain uses TRBV5-4 with TRBJ2-5; TRBD1 is a possible D gene (6 bases). Germline CDR1 and CDR2: SGHNT and YYREEE (reference sequence). The V end lost 2 bases, the J end lost 0 bases, and 8 bases lay between the germline ends. This CDR3 is built from 14 residues. CDR3 in amino acids: CASSFRDNQETQYF. In DNA, the CDR3 is TGTGCCAGCAGCTTCCGGGACAACCAAGAGACCCAGTACTTC.

This clone was seen just once. This CDR3 reads CASSQYYEQYF. As DNA, the CDR3 is TGTGCCAGCAGTCAGTACTACGAGCAGTACTTC. The chain links TRBV28 to TRBJ2-7; no clear D. The germline V and J ends were trimmed by 5 bases and 3 bases, with 5 bases remaining between them. The CDR3 extends over 11 amino acids. Germline CDR1 MDHEN, CDR2 SYDVKM. The full variable domain, rest sourced from reference TRBV28 and TRBJ2-7, is DVKVTQSSRYLVKRTGEKVFLECVQDMDHENMFWYRQDPGLGLRLIYFSYDVKMKEKGDIPEGYSVSREKKERFSLILESASTNQTSMYLCASSQYYEQYFGPGTRLTVT.

The genes are TRBV18 and TRBJ1-2, with D possibly TRBD1 on 6 matching bases. Germline V gives CDR1 KGHSH, CDR2 LQKENI. Trimming took off 4 bases at V and 0 bases at J, with 21 bases between the two ends. The CDR3 is 18 residues long. The CDR3 loop is CASSRRTVQNNPNYGYTF. The CDR3 DNA follows: TGTGCCAGCTCACGGAGGACAGTTCAGAACAACCCTAACTATGGCTACACCTTC. Together with reference TRBV18 and TRBJ1-2, the CDR3 gives the full variable domain: NAGVMQNPRHLVRRRGQEARLRCSPMKGHSHVYWYRQLPEEGLKFMVYLQKENIIDESGMPKERFSAEFPKEGPSILRIQQVVRGDSAAYFCASSRRTVQNNPNYGYTFGSGTRLTVV.

The chain couples TRBV5-6 to TRBJ1-4, with D possibly TRBD1 on 5 matching bases. CDR1 and CDR2 from the germline V gene are SGHDT and YYEEEE. This CDR3 region has 16 residues. The V and J ends lost 4 bases and 5 bases respectively, with 18 bases between them. This chain's CDR3 is CASSVSPGPSNEKLFF. The CDR3 coding sequence is TGTGCCAGCAGCGTAAGTCCGGGACCTTCGAATGAAAAACTGTTTTTT.

This clone was picked up a small number of times. CDR3 protein: CSVAGGSGNQPQHF. For the CDR3, the DNA is TGCAGCGTTGCAGGGGGAAGCGGCAATCAGCCCCAGCATTTT. This chain links TRBV29-1 with TRBJ1-5; 7 bases align to TRBD1. From germline, CDR1 is SQVTM and CDR2 ANQGSEA. V lost 4 bases to trimming and J lost 2 bases; unmatched junction nucleotides: 5. The length of the CDR3 is 14 residues. Together with reference TRBV29-1 and TRBJ1-5, the CDR3 gives the full variable domain: SAVISQKPSRDICQRGTSLTIQCQVDSQVTMMFWYRQQPGQSLTLIATANQGSEATYESGFVIDKFPISRPNLTFSTLTVSNMSPEDSSIYLCSVAGGSGNQPQHFGDGTRLSIL.

This clone turned up a few times. The rearrangement joins TRBV25-1 to TRBJ2-1; D possibly corresponds to TRBD2 (7 bases). There are 15 residues in the CDR3. V dropped 1 base and J dropped 5 bases, with 12 bases sitting between them. In germline, CDR1 is MGHDK, CDR2 SYGVNS. CDR3 nucleotide sequence: TGTGCCAGCAGTGAATGGGAGGGGGGGCACAATGAGCAGTTCTTC. Translated, it gives CASSEWEGGHNEQFF.

This clone was recorded only once. The chain combines TRBV4-3 with TRBJ2-5; 8 nucleotides match TRBD2. V trimming: 6 bases; J trimming: 5 bases; junction bases outside the gene matches: 8. In germline, CDR1 is LGHNA, CDR2 YSLEER. This CDR3 is built from 14 residues. CDR3: CASRATSVSETQYF. The CDR3 coding sequence is TGCGCCAGCAGGGCGACTAGCGTCTCGGAGACCCAGTACTTC.

The chain links TRBV6-6 to TRBJ1-2; D is undetermined. V dropped 10 bases and J dropped 2 bases, with 17 bases sitting between them. Germline values: CDR1 MNHNY, CDR2 SVGAGI (reference sequence). CDR3 length: 14 residues. The CDR3 DNA reads as TGTGCCAACAGCCCCCTTGAGGGAAACTATGGCTACACCTTC. This codes for CANSPLEGNYGYTF.